Here is one TCR beta chain with its context. cDNA libraries for TRB were generated by 5' RACE incorporating UMI labels. TCRdb reprocessed the 5' RACE reads, with one entry per CDR3 protein and no DNA. The sample is made up of 50,000 to 65,000 distinct CDR3 sequences, and the top ten hold around 20% of it. These data originate in a study of CXCR3-negative and CXCR3-positive naive CD8 T cells. CDR1 is SQVTM and CDR2 is ANQGSEA in the germline V gene. This CDR3 has 14 residues. The sequenced sample consisted of memory CD8+ T cells from blood. This chain links TRBV29-1 with TRBJ2-7; TCRdb indicates TRBD1, and absent DNA this call remains unverified. This TCR derives from a human donor in good health. Some clones in this sample may be carry-over from other donors' samples. This CDR3 reads CSVEVENRAYEQYF.